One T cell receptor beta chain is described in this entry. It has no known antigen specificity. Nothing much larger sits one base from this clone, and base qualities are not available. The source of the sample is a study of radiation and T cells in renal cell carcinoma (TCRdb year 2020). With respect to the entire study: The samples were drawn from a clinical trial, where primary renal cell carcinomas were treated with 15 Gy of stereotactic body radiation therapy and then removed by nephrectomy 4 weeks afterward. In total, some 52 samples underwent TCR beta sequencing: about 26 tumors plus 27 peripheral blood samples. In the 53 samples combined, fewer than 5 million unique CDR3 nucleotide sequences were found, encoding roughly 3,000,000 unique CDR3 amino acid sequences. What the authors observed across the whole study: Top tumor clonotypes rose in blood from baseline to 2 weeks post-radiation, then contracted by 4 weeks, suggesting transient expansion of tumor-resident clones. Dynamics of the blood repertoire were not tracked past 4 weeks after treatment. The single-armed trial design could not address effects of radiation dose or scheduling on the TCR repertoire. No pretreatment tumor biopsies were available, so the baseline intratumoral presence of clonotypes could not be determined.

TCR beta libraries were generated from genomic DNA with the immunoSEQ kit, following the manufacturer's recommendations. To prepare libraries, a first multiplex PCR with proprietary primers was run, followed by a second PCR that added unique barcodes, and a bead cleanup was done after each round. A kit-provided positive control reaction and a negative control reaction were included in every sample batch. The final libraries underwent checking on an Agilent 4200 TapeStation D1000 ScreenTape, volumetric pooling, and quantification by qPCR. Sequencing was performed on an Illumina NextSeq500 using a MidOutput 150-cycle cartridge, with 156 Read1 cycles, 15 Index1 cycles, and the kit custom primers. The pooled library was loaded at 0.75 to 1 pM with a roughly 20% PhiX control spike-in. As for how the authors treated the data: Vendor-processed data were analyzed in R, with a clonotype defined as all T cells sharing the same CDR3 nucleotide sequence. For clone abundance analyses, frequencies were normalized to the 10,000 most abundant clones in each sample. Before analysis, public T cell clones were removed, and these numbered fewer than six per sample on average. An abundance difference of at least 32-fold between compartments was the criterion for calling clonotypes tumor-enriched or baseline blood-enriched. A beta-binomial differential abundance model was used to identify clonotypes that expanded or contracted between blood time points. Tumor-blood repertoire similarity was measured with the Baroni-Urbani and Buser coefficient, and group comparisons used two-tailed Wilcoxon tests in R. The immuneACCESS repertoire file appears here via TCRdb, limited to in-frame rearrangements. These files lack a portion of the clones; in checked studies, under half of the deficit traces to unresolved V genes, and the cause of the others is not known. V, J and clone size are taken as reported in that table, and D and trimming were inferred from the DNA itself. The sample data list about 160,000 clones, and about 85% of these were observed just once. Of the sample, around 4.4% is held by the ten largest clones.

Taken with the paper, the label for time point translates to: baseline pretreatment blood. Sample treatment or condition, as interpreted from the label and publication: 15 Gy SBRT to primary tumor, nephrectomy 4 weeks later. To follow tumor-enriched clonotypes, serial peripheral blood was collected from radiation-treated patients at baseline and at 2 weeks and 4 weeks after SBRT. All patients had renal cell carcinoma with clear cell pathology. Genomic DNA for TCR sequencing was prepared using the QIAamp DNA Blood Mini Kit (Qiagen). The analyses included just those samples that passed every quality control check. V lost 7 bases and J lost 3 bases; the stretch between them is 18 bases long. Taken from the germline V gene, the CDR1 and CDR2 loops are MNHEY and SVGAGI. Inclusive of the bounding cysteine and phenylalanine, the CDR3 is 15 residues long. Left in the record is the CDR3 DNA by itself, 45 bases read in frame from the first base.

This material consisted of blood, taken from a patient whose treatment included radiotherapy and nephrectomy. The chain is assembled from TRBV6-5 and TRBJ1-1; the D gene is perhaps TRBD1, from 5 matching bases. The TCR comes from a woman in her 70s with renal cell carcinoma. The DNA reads TGTGCCAGCAACCCCCAACTCGGACAAGACACTGAAGCTTTCTTT. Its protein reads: CASNPQLGQDTEAFF.